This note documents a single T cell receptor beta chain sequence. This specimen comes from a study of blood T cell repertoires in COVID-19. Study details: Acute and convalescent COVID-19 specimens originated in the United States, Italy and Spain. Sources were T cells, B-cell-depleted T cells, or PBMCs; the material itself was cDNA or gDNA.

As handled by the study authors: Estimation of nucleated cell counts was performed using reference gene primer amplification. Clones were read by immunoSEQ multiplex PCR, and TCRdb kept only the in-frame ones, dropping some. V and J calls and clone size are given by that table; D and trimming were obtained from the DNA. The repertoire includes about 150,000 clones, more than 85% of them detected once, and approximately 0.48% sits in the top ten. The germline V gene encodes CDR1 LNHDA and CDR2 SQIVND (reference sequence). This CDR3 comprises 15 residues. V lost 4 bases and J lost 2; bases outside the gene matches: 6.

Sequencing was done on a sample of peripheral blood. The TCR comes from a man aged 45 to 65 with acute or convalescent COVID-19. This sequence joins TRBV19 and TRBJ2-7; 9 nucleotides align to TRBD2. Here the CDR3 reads CASSTGTSSTYEQYF. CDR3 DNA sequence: TGTGCCAGTAGTACCGGGACTAGCAGTACCTACGAGCAGTACTTC.